This T cell receptor (beta chain) was observed in a study of blood T cell repertoires in COVID-19. Study summary: Samples taken during acute and convalescent COVID-19 were collected in the United States, Italy and Spain. Sample material is recorded as cDNA or gDNA derived from T cells, B-cell-depleted T cells, or PBMCs.

The protocol was immunoSEQ multiplex PCR, while the TCRdb copy is restricted to in-frame clones and leaves out a portion. The table lists about 210,000 clones, about 86% of them singletons. Germline V CDR1 and CDR2: MGHRA, YSYEKL. V shed 4 bases, J shed 8 bases, and the junction held 9 bases outside the gene matches. CDR3 length equals 14 residues. Sequenced material: peripheral blood. The TCR was taken from a man aged 18-30 years with active or convalescent COVID-19. V and J are TRBV4-1 and TRBJ1-2, with 8 bases lining up with TRBD1. The CDR3 spells CASSPPTGAGGYTF. The CDR3 DNA is TGCGCCAGCAGCCCCCCGACAGGGGCGGGCGGCTACACCTTC.